The T cell receptor beta chain described here comes from a study of T cell repertoires in cytomegalovirus infection. This clonotype was seen a few times. The target antigen is unknown. Germline-derived CDR1 and CDR2 are SGHVS and FQNEAQ. V lost 5 bases to trimming and J lost 0 bases, with 10 bases between them. This CDR3 has 14 amino acids. From the reads, TCRdb called clonotypes with MiXCR, one entry per CDR3 protein. The sample lists hundreds of thousands of distinct CDR3 sequences; about 31% were seen once. This chain uses TRBV7-8 with TRBJ1-1; no definite D call. Sequenced here: cultured CD8+ T cells from PBMCs, sampled from culture after CMV antigen stimulation. This receptor was identified in a human donor in good health (CMV status not recorded). Some clones in this sample may be carry-over from other donors' samples. The CDR3 DNA reads TGTGCCAGCAGCGCAATGGTCATGAACACTGAAGCTTTCTTT. Amino acids: CASSAMVMNTEAFF.